One sample yielded the 14 T cell receptor beta chains listed below, sequenced in a study of T cell repertoires in cytomegalovirus infection (dated by TCRdb to about 2019). Sequencing took place on an Illumina HiSeq 1500. The public sequencing data were trimmed at Q25 with fastp and processed into clonotypes with MiXCR by TCRdb, which kept only in-frame beta chains. A single entry per CDR3 protein holds the most common genes and DNA from its merged rows. This sample comprises about 530,000 distinct CDR3 sequences, less than 30% of them detected only once. Together, the top ten hold less than 15% of the sample. The material sequenced was PBMCs. The origin of the receptors is a human donor in good health (CMV status not recorded). Some clones in this sample may be carry-over from other donors' samples.

This clonotype was counted a few times. The rearrangement uses TRBV28 and TRBJ2-7; TRBD2 matches 9 bases. J lost 0 bases, V lost 4 bases, and 7 bases had no gene match. This CDR3 has 16 residues. Germline-derived CDR1 and CDR2 are MDHEN and SYDVKM. The CDR3 nucleotides are TGTGCCAGCAGTTCCCCCAGACTAGCGGTCTCCTACGAGCAGTACTTC. Its protein is CASSSPRLAVSYEQYF.

Details on this clonotype: A much larger clone lies a single base off, so this may be a read error. A read error is likely, as this CDR3 ends without the conserved phenylalanine or tryptophan. V is TRBV7-2 and J is TRBJ1-3, with unresolved D. CDR3 length: 16 amino acids. CDR1 and CDR2 (germline): SGHTA, FQGNSA. The V and J ends lost 2 bases and 0 bases respectively, with 11 bases between them. In DNA, the CDR3 is TGTGCCAGCAGCTTATCGCAGAGCCTCTCTGGAAACACCATATATTAT. Translating it yields CASSLSQSLSGNTIYY.

As DNA, the CDR3 is TGTGCCAGCAGCCCCCGGACAGGGGAAATGGAGACCCAGTACTTC. Amino acids: CASSPRTGEMETQYF. This chain links TRBV7-8 with TRBJ2-5; TRBD1 matches 9 bases. The CDR3 length is 15 residues. The ends lost 5 bases at V and 5 bases at J; junction bases unmatched: 9. Germline loops: CDR1 SGHVS, CDR2 FQNEAQ.

This chain uses TRBV4-1 with TRBJ1-1, with D maybe TRBD1 (5 bases). The CDR3 is 13 residues long. Trimming shortened V by 3 bases and J by 3 bases, and 8 bases separated the two germline ends. CDR1 MGHRA and CDR2 YSYEKL come from the germline V gene. This chain's CDR3 is CASSQGTYTEAFF. As DNA, the CDR3 is TGCGCCAGCAGCCAGGGGACGTACACTGAAGCTTTCTTT.

V is TRBV20-1 and J is TRBJ1-2; 7 nucleotides match TRBD1. The germline CDR1 and CDR2 sequences are DFQATT and SNEGSKA (reference sequence). This CDR3 comprises 17 residues. The J segment lost 7 bases and the V segment lost 2 bases, leaving 19 bases of the junction unmatched. The CDR3 protein is CSARLFRDREAGGGYTF. The CDR3 nucleotides read TGCAGTGCTAGACTTTTTCGTGACAGGGAAGCTGGTGGTGGCTACACCTTC.

The rearrangement joins TRBV6-2 or TRBV6-3 to TRBJ2-2; D is possibly TRBD2 (6 bases). The CDR3 is made up of 14 amino acids. Trimming took off 6 bases at V and 6 bases at J, with 14 bases between the two ends. Germline-derived CDR1 and CDR2 are MNHEY and SVGEGT. CDR3 bases: TGTGCCAGCAGCCGACTAGGGGAGGCCGGGGAGCTGTTTTTT. Protein: CASSRLGEAGELFF.

The J gene is TRBJ2-7, the V gene TRBV28, with D maybe TRBD1 (6 bases). V was pared by 8 bases and J by 0 bases, with 17 bases between. The CDR3 is 15 residues long. Germline lookup yields CDR1 MDHEN and CDR2 SYDVKM. In DNA, the CDR3 is TGTGCCAGCTTCTCCGGGACACACAGCTCCTACGAGCAGTACTTC. Its translation: CASFSGTHSSYEQYF.

The chain couples TRBV4-1 to TRBJ2-1, with D unclear. Between the trimmed V and J ends, which lost 0 bases and 6 bases, there was a span of 6 bases. There are 13 residues in the CDR3. The V gene's germline CDR1 is MGHRA and CDR2 YSYEKL. The CDR3 protein is CASSQELFNEQFF. CDR3 DNA: TGCGCCAGCAGCCAAGAGCTTTTCAATGAGCAGTTCTTC.

The chain has TRBV6-2 or TRBV6-3 and TRBJ2-1, with D unresolved. The CDR3 covers 15 residues. The germline V gene encodes CDR1 MNHEY and CDR2 SVGEGT. Trimming took off 8 bases at V and 8 bases at J, with 22 bases between the two ends. The CDR3 DNA follows: TGTGCCAGCCGAGAGAGAGGACGGACGGTCCATGAGCAGTTCTTC. It specifies CASRERGRTVHEQFF.

The V and J genes are TRBV7-2 and TRBJ1-5; D perhaps matches TRBD1 (5 bases). CDR3 length: 16 amino acids. Trimming shortened V by 0 bases and J by 4 bases, and 13 bases separated the two germline ends. Germline CDR1 reads SGHTA; CDR2 reads FQGNSA. CDR3 coding DNA: TGTGCCAGCAGCTTAGCGCCAGGGCCTACTAATCAGCCCCAGCATTTT. Translated: CASSLAPGPTNQPQHF.

The chain combines TRBV2 with TRBJ2-5; 8 nucleotides match TRBD2. J was trimmed by 5 bases and V by 1 base; bases with no gene match: 6. The germline V gene encodes CDR1 SNHLY and CDR2 FYNNEI. The CDR3 totals 15 residues. CDR3 in amino acids: CASSEGTSRWETQYF. The CDR3, as DNA: TGTGCCAGCAGTGAAGGGACTAGCCGATGGGAGACCCAGTACTTC.

The chain joins TRBV20-1 to TRBJ2-5; 7 nucleotides align to TRBD1. The junction had 11 bases not matched to a gene; V was cut back by 0 bases and J by 4 bases. Germline-derived CDR1 and CDR2 are DFQATT and SNEGSKA (reference sequence). The CDR3 has 16 residues. CDR3 bases: TGCAGTGCTAGAGATTTCAGGGGGAAGAGTGTAGAGACCCAGTACTTC. This encodes CSARDFRGKSVETQYF.

The V gene is TRBV12-3 or TRBV12-4, the J gene TRBJ2-3, with TRBD2 as a possible D gene (6 bases). V dropped 2 bases and J dropped 4 bases, with 19 bases sitting between them. The CDR3 consists of 17 residues. The DNA for the CDR3 is TGTGCCAGCAGTTTACCCCCCGGGTGGAGGGAGGCAGATACGCAGTATTTT. Protein product: CASSLPPGWREADTQYF.

This clonotype came up a few times. V gene TRBV7-6 combines with J gene TRBJ2-1; D might be TRBD1 or TRBD2, each matching 5 bases. Germline values: CDR1 SGHVS, CDR2 FNYEAQ. The germline V and J ends were trimmed by 0 bases and 10 bases, with 10 bases remaining between them. The CDR3 is 13 residues long. The CDR3 DNA sequence: TGTGCCAGCAGCTTAGCAGGGACCGAGGAGCAGTTCTTC. This translates into CASSLAGTEEQFF.